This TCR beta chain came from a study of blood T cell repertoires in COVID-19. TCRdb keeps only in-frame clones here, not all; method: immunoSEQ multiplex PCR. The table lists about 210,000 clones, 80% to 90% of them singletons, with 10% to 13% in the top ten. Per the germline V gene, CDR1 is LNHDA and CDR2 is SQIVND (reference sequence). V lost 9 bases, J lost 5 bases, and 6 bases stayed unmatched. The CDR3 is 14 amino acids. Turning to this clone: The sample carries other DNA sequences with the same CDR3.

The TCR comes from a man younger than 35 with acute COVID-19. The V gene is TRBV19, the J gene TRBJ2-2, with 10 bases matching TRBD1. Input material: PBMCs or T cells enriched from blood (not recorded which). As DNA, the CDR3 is TGTGCCAGCCGGGACAGGGGTCTGACCGGGGAGCTGTTTTTT. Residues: CASRDRGLTGELFF.